The 25 T cell receptor beta chains reported below all come from one sample, sequenced in a study of T cell responses to AZD1222 COVID-19 vaccine. The repertoire was sequenced with immunoSEQ multiplex PCR; TCRdb's copy has only in-frame clones and lacks some. Of 100,000 to 150,000 clones in the sample, roughly 90% are singletons; the top ten hold approximately 1.1%. The material was peripheral blood, obtained 28 days after the second AZD1222 dose. The receptor set was obtained from an adult who received the AZD1222 COVID-19 vaccine.

J is TRBJ2-3 and V is TRBV27; D is ambiguous. This CDR3 comprises 12 residues. The V end lost 4 bases, the J end lost 5 bases, and 7 bases lay between the germline ends. From germline, CDR1 is MNHEY and CDR2 SMNVEV (reference sequence). CDR3 region: CASSYAGDTQYF. The CDR3 nucleotides are TGTGCCAGCAGTTATGCTGGAGATACGCAGTATTTT.

J is TRBJ1-2 and V is TRBV9, with TRBD1 identical over 7 bases. CDR3 length: 14 residues. CDR1 is SGDLS, CDR2 YYNGEE, per germline. Trimming took 3 bases from V and 4 from J; bases not matched to a gene: 6. The CDR3: CASSATGSTYGYTF. The CDR3 nucleotides are TGTGCCAGCAGCGCGACAGGGTCTACCTATGGCTACACCTTC.

The chain recombines TRBV5-6 with TRBJ2-7; D uncertain. This CDR3 has 15 residues. The V end lost 4 bases, the J end lost 3 bases, and 17 bases lay between the germline ends. CDR1 is SGHDT and CDR2 is YYEEEE in the germline V gene. CDR3 amino acids: CASSQPGSWGYEQYF. The CDR3 DNA is TGTGCCAGCAGCCAACCCGGGTCTTGGGGCTACGAGCAGTACTTC.

The rearrangement uses TRBV5-1 and TRBJ2-7; D could derive from TRBD1 or TRBD2 (5 bases each). The germline V and J ends were trimmed by 0 bases and 7 bases, with 11 bases remaining between them. CDR1 SGHRS and CDR2 YFSETQ come from the germline V gene. The CDR3 consists of 13 residues. CDR3 amino acids: CASSLAGTGEQYF. The CDR3 nucleotides read TGCGCCAGCAGCTTGGCAGGGACGGGGGAGCAGTACTTC.

The CDR3 sequence is CASTKTSGSSYNEQFF. CDR3 DNA sequence: TGTGCCAGCACTAAGACTAGCGGGAGCTCCTACAATGAGCAGTTCTTC. The chain recombines TRBV4-2 with TRBJ2-1; 12 positions match TRBD2. This CDR3 region has 16 residues. J was trimmed by 0 bases and V by 7 bases; bases with no gene match: 4. In germline, CDR1 is LGHNA, CDR2 YNFKEQ.

The chain carries TRBV2 and TRBJ1-3; no reliable D call. V was clipped by 7 bases and J by 0 bases, with 10 bases between them. CDR1 is SNHLY and CDR2 is FYNNEI in the germline V gene. There are 14 residues in the CDR3. Here the CDR3 reads CASKKESSGNTIYF. The CDR3 bases are TGTGCCAGCAAGAAGGAAAGCTCTGGAAACACCATATATTTT.

This chain connects TRBV27 to TRBJ1-6; D gene unclear. CDR3 length: 12 residues. The germline gives CDR1 MNHEY, CDR2 SMNVEV (reference sequence). Trimming pared 5 bases from V and 14 bases from J, leaving 13 bases between. Here the CDR3 DNA reads TGTGCCAGCAGTGCGCTTAGAAGCGCCCTCCACTTT. This codes for CASSALRSALHF.

This chain uses TRBV5-5 with TRBJ2-7, with D possibly being TRBD1 (7 bases). This CDR3 comprises 16 residues. Trimming stripped 2 bases from V and 4 bases from J, with 19 bases between. Germline V gene lookup returns CDR1 SGHKS and CDR2 YYEKEE (reference sequence). In DNA, the CDR3 is TGTGCCAGCAGCTTCGTTTTTTCGGCAGGGGGGTACGAGCAGTACTTC. Translated, it gives CASSFVFSAGGYEQYF.

This chain links TRBV27 with TRBJ2-1; D unresolved. Germline V lookup: CDR1 MNHEY, CDR2 SMNVEV (reference sequence). V was shortened by 3 bases and J by 8 bases, with 8 bases between the two germline ends. CDR3 size: 12 residues. The CDR3 DNA is TGTGCCAGCAGTTTTCGTGAAGATGAGCAGTTCTTC. It codes for CASSFREDEQFF.

The sample holds a few counts of this clone. V gene TRBV18 combines with J gene TRBJ2-7; 11 bases are a match to TRBD2. J was trimmed by 3 bases and V by 4 bases; bases with no gene match: 2. Germline V gene sequence: CDR1 KGHSH, CDR2 LQKENI. The CDR3 runs to 14 residues. In DNA, the CDR3 is TGTGCCAGCTCACTTACTAGCGGGAGCTACGAGCAGTACTTC. It encodes CASSLTSGSYEQYF. The complete variable domain, with remaining parts taken from reference TRBV18 and TRBJ2-7, reads NAGVMQNPRHLVRRRGQEARLRCSPMKGHSHVYWYRQLPEEGLKFMVYLQKENIIDESGMPKERFSAEFPKEGPSILRIQQVVRGDSAAYFCASSLTSGSYEQYFGPGTRLTVT.

This chain connects TRBV5-1 to TRBJ2-3, with D tentatively TRBD1 (6 bases). This CDR3 comprises 15 residues. Germline loops: CDR1 SGHRS, CDR2 YFSETQ. Trimming took off 1 base at V and 1 base at J, with 10 bases between the two ends. This CDR3 reads CASSLRGQGTDTQYF. The CDR3 DNA follows: TGCGCCAGCAGCTTGCGGGGACAAGGCACAGATACGCAGTATTTT.

The chain has TRBV19 and TRBJ2-5, with 9 bases identical to TRBD2. This CDR3 is built from 18 residues. CDR1 is LNHDA and CDR2 is SQIVND in the germline V gene (reference sequence). Trimming at V came to 0 bases and at J to 3 bases, leaving 11 bases not matched to a gene. The DNA for the CDR3 is TGTGCCAGTAGTATAGATTTACAGGGAGTAGCGGGAGAAGAGACCCAGTACTTC. Translating it yields CASSIDLQGVAGEETQYF.

As for this clone: Its ends do not fully match the called genes, so a read error is possible. The DNA for the CDR3 is TGTGCCAGCAGTCCCTTACGCGGGACTAGTGAAAAACTGTTTTTT. Its translation: CASSPLRGTSEKLFF. The chain has TRBV28 and TRBJ1-4, with D maybe TRBD1 (5 bases). The CDR3 extends over 15 amino acids. The V gene's germline CDR1 is MDHEN and CDR2 SYDVKM.

Only one count was recorded for this clone. The rearrangement uses TRBV5-4 and TRBJ2-2; 11 nucleotides line up with TRBD2. The CDR3 length is 16 residues. The V gene end was trimmed by 4 bases and the J gene end by 0 bases; junction bases not matched to a gene: 2. Germline loops: CDR1 SGHNT, CDR2 YYREEE (reference sequence). CDR3 in amino acids: CASSETSGANTGELFF. DNA of the CDR3: TGTGCCAGCAGCGAGACTAGCGGGGCGAACACCGGGGAGCTGTTTTTT.

The V and J genes are TRBV7-6 and TRBJ2-5, with 11 bases aligning to TRBD1. Germline V CDR1 and CDR2: SGHVS, FNYEAQ. There are 15 residues in the CDR3. Trimming cost V 5 bases and J 5 bases; bases outside gene matches: 7. This chain's CDR3 is CASSPTRDRGETQYF. DNA of the CDR3: TGTGCCAGCAGCCCCACCCGGGACAGGGGGGAGACCCAGTACTTC.

This chain uses TRBV7-9 with TRBJ2-3, with D unresolved. Germline-derived CDR1 and CDR2 are SEHNR and FQNEAQ (reference sequence). CDR3 length: 13 amino acids. Deletions cut 0 bases from V and 6 bases from J, with 7 bases between. CDR3 sequence reads: CASSLAGSDTQYF. In DNA form, the CDR3 reads TGTGCCAGCAGCTTAGCGGGGTCGGATACGCAGTATTTT.

V is TRBV4-2 and J is TRBJ2-3; D uncertain. The CDR3 runs 15 residues. Per the germline V gene, CDR1 is LGHNA and CDR2 is YNFKEQ. V was clipped by 0 bases and J by 0 bases, with 7 bases between them. The CDR3, as DNA: TGTGCCAGCAGCCAAGACGAACGGAGCACAGATACGCAGTATTTT. It translates to CASSQDERSTDTQYF.

The chain uses TRBV10-3 and TRBJ2-1; D is perhaps TRBD1 (6 bases). Looked up from germline, CDR1 is ENHRY and CDR2 is SYGVKD. This CDR3 contains 14 residues. Between the trimmed V and J ends, which lost 10 bases and 8 bases, there was a span of 21 bases. The CDR3 DNA follows: TGTGCCAGTGAGGGGGACGGTAGGCCCCATGAGCAGTTCTTC. Translation: CASEGDGRPHEQFF.

The chain employs TRBV7-9 and TRBJ1-6, with a possible D match to TRBD1 (5 bases). V was pared by 2 bases and J by 6 bases, with 11 bases between. This CDR3 has 15 amino acids. Germline assignment: CDR1 SEHNR and CDR2 FQNEAQ (reference sequence). CDR3 in DNA: TGTGCCAGCAGCTTAAGGGCAGGGCTTAATTCACCCCTCCACTTT. Residues: CASSLRAGLNSPLHF.

The chain couples TRBV2 to TRBJ2-7; D may be TRBD2 (5 bases). V shed 6 bases and J shed 4 bases, with 13 bases lying between them. CDR3 length: 13 amino acids. Germline V lookup: CDR1 SNHLY, CDR2 FYNNEI. The CDR3 region is CASRDSSLYEQYF. CDR3 sequence (DNA): TGTGCCAGCAGGGACTCATCATTATACGAGCAGTACTTC.

The rearrangement uses TRBV9 and TRBJ2-3; D gene unclear. Germline V gene sequence: CDR1 SGDLS, CDR2 YYNGEE. This CDR3 region has 15 residues. V lost 4 bases, J lost 0 bases, and 12 bases lay in between. CDR3 protein: CASSPDGTSTDTQYF. The CDR3 nucleotides read TGTGCCAGCAGCCCCGACGGAACTAGCACAGATACGCAGTATTTT. The whole variable domain, remainder taken from reference TRBV9 and TRBJ2-3, is DSGVTQTPKHLITATGQRVTLRCSPRSGDLSVYWYQQSLDQGLQFLIQYYNGEERAKGNILERFSAQQFPDLHSELNLSSLELGDSALYFCASSPDGTSTDTQYFGPGTRLTVL.

The chain employs TRBV6-5 and TRBJ1-2; D perhaps matches TRBD1 (5 bases). V was clipped by 5 bases and J by 0 bases, with 7 bases between them. CDR1 MNHEY and CDR2 SVGAGI come from the germline V gene. The CDR3 has 13 amino acids. The CDR3 DNA is TGTGCCAGCAGTCCACAGGCTAACTATGGCTACACCTTC. This translates into CASSPQANYGYTF.

The count of this clone is one. The chain joins TRBV19 to TRBJ2-7; tentative D call: TRBD2 (5 bases). The V gene's germline CDR1 is LNHDA and CDR2 SQIVND (reference sequence). The CDR3 consists of 13 residues. The germline V and J ends were trimmed by 6 bases and 1 base, with 10 bases remaining between them. Written as DNA, the CDR3 is TGTGCCAGTAGCTTTCCGGGATCCTACGAGCAGTACTTC. Protein product: CASSFPGSYEQYF. The complete variable domain, with remaining parts taken from reference TRBV19 and TRBJ2-7, reads DGGITQSPKYLFRKEGQNVTLSCEQNLNHDAMYWYRQDPGQGLRLIYYSQIVNDFQKGDIAEGYSVSREKKESFPLTVTSAQKNPTAFYLCASSFPGSYEQYFGPGTRLTVT.

The chain is built from TRBV5-1 and TRBJ2-5; 7 nucleotides align to TRBD2. The germline V gene encodes CDR1 SGHRS and CDR2 YFSETQ. The CDR3 length is 14 residues. V dropped 0 bases and J dropped 5; count of bases not matched to a gene: 4. CDR3 sequence reads: CASSLGLASETQYF. The CDR3, as DNA: TGCGCCAGCAGCTTGGGACTAGCCAGCGAGACCCAGTACTTC.

This chain joins TRBV27 and TRBJ2-3, with D hard to call. The CDR3 length is 15 residues. The germline V and J ends were trimmed by 0 bases and 2 bases, with 9 bases remaining between them. Germline CDR1 MNHEY, CDR2 SMNVEV (reference sequence). CDR3 nucleotides: TGTGCCAGCAGTTTATCGATTGACCCCACAGATACGCAGTATTTT. Its protein is CASSLSIDPTDTQYF.